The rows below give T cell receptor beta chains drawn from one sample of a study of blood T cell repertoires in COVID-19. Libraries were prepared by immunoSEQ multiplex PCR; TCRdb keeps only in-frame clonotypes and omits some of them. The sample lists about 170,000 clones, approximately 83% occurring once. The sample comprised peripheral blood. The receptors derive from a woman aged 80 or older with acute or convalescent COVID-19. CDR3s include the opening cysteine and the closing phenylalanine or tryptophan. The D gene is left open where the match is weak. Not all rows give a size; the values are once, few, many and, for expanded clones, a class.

CDR3 protein: CANWRTNTGELFF
CDR3 DNA: TGTGCCAACTGGAGGACGAACACCGGGGAGCTGTTTTTT
D gene: NA
V gene: TRBV7-9
clone size: NA
J gene: TRBJ2-2

CDR3 protein: CASRTGGGGYTF
CDR3 DNA: TGTGCCAGCAGGACAGGGGGCGGGGGCTACACCTTC
D gene: TRBD1
V gene: TRBV28
clone size: few
J gene: TRBJ1-2

CDR3 protein: CASSHPRSGPVRGEETQYF
CDR3 DNA: TGTGCCAGCAGCCATCCCCGTAGCGGACCTGTGCGGGGGGAGGAGACCCAGTACTTC
D gene: TRBD2
V gene: TRBV9
clone size: NA
J gene: TRBJ2-5

CDR3 protein: CASSGLAGVNNEQFF
CDR3 DNA: TGTGCCAGTAGTGGACTAGCGGGAGTGAACAATGAGCAGTTCTTC
D gene: TRBD2
V gene: TRBV19
clone size: NA
J gene: TRBJ2-1

CDR3 protein: CASSQEPQTEQFF
CDR3 DNA: TGCGCCAGCAGCCAAGAGCCACAGACCGAGCAGTTCTTC
D gene: NA
V gene: TRBV4-3
clone size: NA
J gene: TRBJ2-1

CDR3 protein: CASSYSAPGGRGKLFF
CDR3 DNA: TGTGCCAGCAGTTACTCGGCACCAGGGGGCAGAGGAAAACTGTTTTTT
D gene: TRBD1
V gene: TRBV6-5
clone size: NA
J gene: TRBJ1-4

CDR3 protein: CASSSPGGAVELQYF
CDR3 DNA: TGTGCCAGCAGTTCCCCCGGGGGAGCAGTTGAGTTGCAGTACTTC
D gene: NA
V gene: TRBV6-5
clone size: NA
J gene: TRBJ2-7

CDR3 protein: CASSPTGARSYEQYF
CDR3 DNA: TGTGCCAGCAGCCCGACAGGGGCCAGGTCCTACGAGCAGTACTTC
D gene: TRBD1
V gene: TRBV9
clone size: few
J gene: TRBJ2-7

CDR3 protein: CASSQNSGADTDTQYF
CDR3 DNA: TGTGCCAGCAGTCAAAATAGCGGGGCGGACACAGATACGCAGTATTTT
D gene: TRBD2
V gene: TRBV7-2
clone size: once
J gene: TRBJ2-3

CDR3 protein: CASSSNTDTQYF
CDR3 DNA: TGTGCCAGCAGCTCCAACACAGATACGCAGTATTTT
D gene: NA
V gene: TRBV11-3
clone size: once
J gene: TRBJ2-3

CDR3 protein: CASSFTGVGSYNEQFF
CDR3 DNA: TGTGCCAGCAGCTTTACCGGGGTGGGCTCCTACAATGAGCAGTTCTTC
D gene: NA
V gene: TRBV11-2
clone size: NA
J gene: TRBJ2-1

CDR3 protein: CASSWGQNNEKLFF
CDR3 DNA: TGCGCCAGCAGCTGGGGGCAGAATAATGAAAAACTGTTTTTT
D gene: NA
V gene: TRBV5-1
clone size: once
J gene: TRBJ1-4

CDR3 protein: CATSKEGAPNEKLFF
CDR3 DNA: TGTGCCACCAGCAAGGAGGGGGCGCCTAATGAAAAACTGTTTTTT
D gene: TRBD1
V gene: TRBV15
clone size: NA
J gene: TRBJ1-4

CDR3 protein: CASSVATAGVTEAFF
CDR3 DNA: TGTGCCAGCAGCGTAGCAACAGCAGGGGTAACTGAAGCTTTCTTT
D gene: NA
V gene: TRBV9
clone size: NA
J gene: TRBJ1-1

CDR3 protein: CATSDPGTGQSYNEQFF
CDR3 DNA: TGTGCCACCAGTGATCCGGGGACAGGCCAATCCTACAATGAGCAGTTCTTC
D gene: TRBD1
V gene: TRBV24-1
clone size: NA
J gene: TRBJ2-1

CDR3 protein: CASSLLTSGVAEQFF
CDR3 DNA: TGCGCCAGCAGCCTTCTAACTAGCGGGGTCGCTGAGCAGTTCTTC
D gene: TRBD2
V gene: TRBV4-3
clone size: NA
J gene: TRBJ2-1

CDR3 protein: CASSPVGQGTYEQYF
CDR3 DNA: TGTGCCAGCAGCCCGGTCGGACAGGGGACCTACGAGCAGTACTTC
D gene: TRBD1
V gene: TRBV5-5
clone size: NA
J gene: TRBJ2-7

CDR3 protein: CASSLAGDTNEQYF
CDR3 DNA: TGTGCCAGCAGCTTAGCGGGGGACACGAATGAGCAGTACTTC
D gene: NA
V gene: TRBV7-9
clone size: NA
J gene: TRBJ2-7

CDR3 protein: CASSLDRESSYEQYF
CDR3 DNA: TGTGCCAGCAGCTTAGACCGGGAGAGCTCCTACGAGCAGTACTTC
D gene: NA
V gene: TRBV7-9
clone size: once
J gene: TRBJ2-7

CDR3 protein: CASSPDRGGTGELFF
CDR3 DNA: TGTGCCAGTAGTCCCGACAGGGGTGGCACCGGGGAGCTGTTTTTT
D gene: TRBD1
V gene: TRBV19
clone size: NA
J gene: TRBJ2-2

CDR3 protein: CASSLGHRATEAFF
CDR3 DNA: TGTGCCAGCAGCCTAGGGCACAGGGCCACTGAAGCTTTCTTT
D gene: NA
V gene: TRBV3-1/TRBV3-2
clone size: NA
J gene: TRBJ1-1

CDR3 protein: CASSPTGAVNTEAFF
CDR3 DNA: TGTGCCAGTAGTCCTACAGGGGCGGTGAACACTGAAGCTTTCTTT
D gene: TRBD1
V gene: TRBV19
clone size: few
J gene: TRBJ1-1